This entry lists 12 T cell receptor beta chains sequenced from one sample in a study of T cell changes during pregnancy in multiple sclerosis. Profiled with immunoSEQ multiplex PCR; TCRdb holds only in-frame clones, not every one. The sample holds about 40,000 clones; around 90% are singletons and the top ten take about 0.57%. The material sequenced was CD4+ T cells from peripheral blood mononuclear cells, taken before pregnancy. Receptors originate from a female donor with multiple sclerosis, enrolled in a pregnancy study.

The J gene is TRBJ2-7, the V gene TRBV5-5; perhaps TRBD1 as D (6 bases). Looked up from germline, CDR1 is SGHKS and CDR2 is YYEKEE (reference sequence). The CDR3 extends over 15 amino acids. V was clipped by 4 bases and J by 2 bases, with 16 bases between them. The CDR3, as DNA: TGTGCCAGCAGCCACGGAGACAGGCCTCCCTACGAGCAGTACTTC. It yields the protein CASSHGDRPPYEQYF.

The CDR3 nucleotides read TGCAGCGCCGGACAGGACGAAGAGACCCAGTACTTC. It yields the protein CSAGQDEETQYF. The V and J genes are TRBV29-1 and TRBJ2-5, with 7 bases lining up with TRBD1. The trim removed 7 bases at V and 3 bases at J, leaving 5 bases unmatched. The CDR3 totals 12 residues. Per germline, CDR1 SQVTM and CDR2 ANQGSEA. The whole variable domain, filled in from reference TRBV29-1 and TRBJ2-5, reads SAVISQKPSRDICQRGTSLTIQCQVDSQVTMMFWYRQQPGQSLTLIATANQGSEATYESGFVIDKFPISRPNLTFSTLTVSNMSPEDSSIYLCSAGQDEETQYFGPGTRLLVL.

This chain links TRBV11-3 with TRBJ2-2, with 9 bases fitting TRBD2. The V segment lost 3 bases and the J segment 5 bases; nucleotides outside the gene matches: 4. Germline loops: CDR1 SGHNT, CDR2 YENEEA. CDR3 length equals 15 residues. Written as DNA, the CDR3 is TGTGCCAGCAGCTTTCGCGGGGGGGCGACCGGGGAGCTGTTTTTT. Protein product: CASSFRGGATGELFF.

This chain joins TRBV19 and TRBJ1-5; 10 nucleotides line up with TRBD1. The V gene's germline CDR1 is LNHDA and CDR2 SQIVND (reference sequence). J lost 5 bases, V lost 10 bases, and 5 bases had no gene match. CDR3 size: 13 residues. CDR3: CATRDRGYQPQHF. The CDR3 nucleotides read TGTGCCACCCGGGACAGGGGATATCAGCCCCAGCATTTT.

The V call is TRBV30, the J call TRBJ2-1; 7 bases are a match to TRBD2. V gave up 2 bases and J gave up 9 bases; unmatched junction bases: 13. Germline-derived CDR1 and CDR2 are GTSNPN and SVGIG (reference sequence). This CDR3 region has 15 residues. CDR3 protein: CAWSPLAAYRREQFF. The DNA for the CDR3 is TGTGCCTGGAGTCCTCTAGCGGCCTATAGGCGTGAGCAGTTCTTC.

The chain links TRBV19 to TRBJ2-3, with D tentatively TRBD2 (7 bases). V was trimmed by 0 bases and J by 8 bases, leaving 18 bases between them. The CDR3 is made up of 16 amino acids. Germline assignment: CDR1 LNHDA and CDR2 SQIVND (reference sequence). This CDR3 reads CASSIDGGGAQGTQYF. The CDR3 coding sequence is TGTGCCAGTAGTATAGATGGCGGGGGCGCGCAGGGTACGCAGTATTTT.

The chain employs TRBV2 and TRBJ2-7; 7 bases line up with TRBD2. There are 12 residues in the CDR3. Trimming removed 10 bases from V and 4 bases from J; junction bases left unmatched: 7. CDR1 is SNHLY, CDR2 FYNNEI, per germline. The CDR3 sequence is CATSWEGYEQYF. The CDR3, as DNA: TGTGCCACCTCCTGGGAGGGGTACGAGCAGTACTTC.

The rearrangement joins TRBV6-5 to TRBJ1-4, with TRBD1 matching 7 bases. Germline CDR1 and CDR2: MNHEY and SVGAGI. V dropped 7 bases and J dropped 3; count of bases not matched to a gene: 2. The CDR3 is 13 amino acids. The CDR3 is CASKGAANEKLFF. The CDR3 nucleotides read TGTGCCAGCAAGGGGGCCGCTAATGAAAAACTGTTTTTT.

The chain links TRBV19 to TRBJ1-6; D may be TRBD1 (5 bases). V was clipped by 6 bases and J by 5 bases, with 5 bases between them. This CDR3 contains 12 residues. Germline CDR1 reads LNHDA; CDR2 reads SQIVND (reference sequence). The chain's CDR3 is CASRTDNSPLHF. CDR3 nucleotides: TGTGCCAGTAGGACAGATAATTCACCCCTCCACTTT.

J is TRBJ2-7 and V is TRBV6-5, with D perhaps matching TRBD1 (6 bases). The CDR3 totals 12 residues. Germline values: CDR1 MNHEY, CDR2 SVGAGI. Trimming left V 8 bases short and J 1 base short, with 9 bases between. CDR3 DNA: TGTGCCAGCCAGGACAGATCCTACGAGCAGTACTTC. Translated, it gives CASQDRSYEQYF.

V and J are TRBV2 and TRBJ2-7; weak D call: TRBD2 (5 bases). Germline-derived CDR1 and CDR2 are SNHLY and FYNNEI. The CDR3 extends over 16 amino acids. V dropped 4 bases and J dropped 7 bases, with 23 bases sitting between them. The CDR3 reads CASSVFTPDNQREQYF. The CDR3 bases are TGTGCCAGCAGTGTCTTTACCCCTGACAACCAGCGGGAGCAGTACTTC.

The gene calls are TRBV5-6 and TRBJ1-6; possibly TRBD1 for D (5 bases). V was trimmed by 2 bases and J by 8 bases, leaving 14 bases between them. The CDR3 sequence is 15 residues long. Germline loops: CDR1 SGHDT, CDR2 YYEEEE. The CDR3 here is CASSFRDNVDSPLHF. DNA for the CDR3: TGTGCCAGCAGCTTCAGGGATAACGTGGATTCACCCCTCCACTTT.